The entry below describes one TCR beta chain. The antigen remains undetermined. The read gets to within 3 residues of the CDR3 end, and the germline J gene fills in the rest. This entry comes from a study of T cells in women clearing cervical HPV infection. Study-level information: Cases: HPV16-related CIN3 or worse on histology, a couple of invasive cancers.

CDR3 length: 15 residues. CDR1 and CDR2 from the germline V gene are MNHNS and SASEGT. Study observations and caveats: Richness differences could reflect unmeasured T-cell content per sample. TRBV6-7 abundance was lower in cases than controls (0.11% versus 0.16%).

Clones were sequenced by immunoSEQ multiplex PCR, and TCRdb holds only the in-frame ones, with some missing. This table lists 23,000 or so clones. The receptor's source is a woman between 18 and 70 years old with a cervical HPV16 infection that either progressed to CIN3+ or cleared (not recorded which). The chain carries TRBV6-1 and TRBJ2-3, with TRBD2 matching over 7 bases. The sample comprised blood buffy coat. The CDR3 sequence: CASSERDRAGRAQYF. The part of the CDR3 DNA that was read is TGTGCCAGCAGTGAACGGGATCGAGCGGGAAGGGCG.